This passage covers 5 T cell receptor beta chains from one sample sequenced in a study of a mutant IDH1 vaccine in newly diagnosed glioma. Clones were read by immunoSEQ multiplex PCR, and TCRdb kept only the in-frame ones, dropping some. The sample lists 70,000 to 100,000 clones; over 70% were seen once. Time point given: baseline, week 1 (first vaccination visit). Treatment in this sample: pre-vaccination baseline after standard-of-care therapy. Material: PBMCs, obtained from a glioma patient treated with radiotherapy, temozolomide or both. These receptors were obtained from a man aged 35-49 years with glioma. Some clones in this sample may be carry-over from other donors' samples.

CDR3: CASRGIEGGDYGYTF. Here the CDR3 DNA reads TGTGCCAGCAGGGGCATCGAAGGGGGCGACTATGGCTACACCTTC. The chain carries TRBV2 and TRBJ1-2; 7 bases match TRBD1. J was trimmed by 3 bases and V by 6 bases; bases with no gene match: 10. Looked up from germline, CDR1 is SNHLY and CDR2 is FYNNEI. The CDR3 spans 15 residues.

This sequence joins TRBV2 and TRBJ2-1, with 9 bases identical to TRBD1. V shed 10 bases and J 6 bases; nucleotides not matched to a gene: 10. This CDR3 comprises 14 residues. Per the germline V gene, CDR1 is SNHLY and CDR2 is FYNNEI. Here the CDR3 reads CAMGWTGEGNEQFF. The CDR3 coding sequence is TGTGCCATGGGATGGACAGGGGAGGGCAATGAGCAGTTCTTC.

The V gene is TRBV10-3, the J gene TRBJ2-7; weak D call: TRBD2 (6 bases). V was shortened by 3 bases and J by 6 bases, with 9 bases between the two germline ends. The CDR3 extends over 12 amino acids. The germline CDR1 and CDR2 sequences are ENHRY and SYGVKD. In DNA, the CDR3 is TGTGCCATCAGTGAAGAGGGAGGCGAGCAGTACTTC. Its protein is CAISEEGGEQYF.

This chain joins TRBV5-1 and TRBJ2-3; 7 nucleotides agree with TRBD2. The CDR3 is made up of 14 amino acids. V trimming: 7 bases; J trimming: 2 bases; junction bases outside the gene matches: 7. Germline V gene data show CDR1 as SGHRS and CDR2 as YFSETQ. Here the CDR3 DNA reads TGCGCCAGCGAGGCGGGGGACTTCACAGATACGCAGTATTTT. This translates into CASEAGDFTDTQYF. Variable domain in full (rest from reference TRBV5-1 and TRBJ2-3): KAGVTQTPRYLIKTRGQQVTLSCSPISGHRSVSWYQQTPGQGLQFLFEYFSETQRNKGNFPGRFSGRQFSNSRSEMNVSTLELGDSALYLCASEAGDFTDTQYFGPGTRLTVL.

The genes are TRBV27 and TRBJ2-5, with TRBD1 identical over 9 bases. V lost 5 bases to trimming and J lost 2 bases; unmatched junction nucleotides: 6. This CDR3 is 15 amino acids long. Germline-derived CDR1 and CDR2 are MNHEY and SMNVEV (reference sequence). CDR3 DNA sequence: TGTGCCAGCAGTGCCTGGACAGGGGATCAAGAGACCCAGTACTTC. Protein sequence: CASSAWTGDQETQYF.